The source of this T cell receptor beta chain is a study of blood T cell repertoires in COVID-19. Here immunoSEQ multiplex PCR was the method, and the copy in TCRdb shows in-frame clones only, minus some. The table lists roughly 110,000 clones, 84% of them singletons. The ends were cut back, 8 bases at V and 4 bases at J, with 11 bases in the middle. The CDR3 spans 12 residues. Germline V gene data show CDR1 as MNHEY and CDR2 as SMNVEV (reference sequence). This chain joins TRBV27 and TRBJ2-5, with a tentative D call TRBD1 (6 bases). The source material was peripheral blood. The sequence came from a woman in her fifties or sixties with acute or convalescent COVID-19. The CDR3 is CASSSRGETQYF. CDR3 DNA: TGTGCCAGCTCCTCCAGGGGAGAGACCCAGTACTTC.